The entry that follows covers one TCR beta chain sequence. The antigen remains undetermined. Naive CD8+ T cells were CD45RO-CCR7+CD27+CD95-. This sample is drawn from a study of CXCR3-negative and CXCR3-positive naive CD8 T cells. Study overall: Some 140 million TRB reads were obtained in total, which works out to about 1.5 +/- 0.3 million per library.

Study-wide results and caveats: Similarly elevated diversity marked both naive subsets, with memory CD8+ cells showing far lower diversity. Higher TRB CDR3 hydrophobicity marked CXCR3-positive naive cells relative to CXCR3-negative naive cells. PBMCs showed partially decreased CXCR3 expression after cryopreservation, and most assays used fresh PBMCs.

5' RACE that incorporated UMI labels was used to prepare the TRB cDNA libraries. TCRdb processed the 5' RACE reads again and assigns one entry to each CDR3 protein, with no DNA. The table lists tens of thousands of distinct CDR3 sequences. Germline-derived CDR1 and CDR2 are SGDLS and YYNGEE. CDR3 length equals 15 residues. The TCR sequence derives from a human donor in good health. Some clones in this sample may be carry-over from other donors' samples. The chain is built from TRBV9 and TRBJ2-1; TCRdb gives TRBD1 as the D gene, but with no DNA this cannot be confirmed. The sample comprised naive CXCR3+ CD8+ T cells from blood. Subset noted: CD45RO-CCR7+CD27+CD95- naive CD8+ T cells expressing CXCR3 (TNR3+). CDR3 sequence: CASSGGTGGHTEQFF. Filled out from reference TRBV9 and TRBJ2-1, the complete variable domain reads DSGVTQTPKHLITATGQRVTLRCSPRSGDLSVYWYQQSLDQGLQFLIQYYNGEERAKGNILERFSAQQFPDLHSELNLSSLELGDSALYFCASSGGTGGHTEQFFGPGTRLTVL.